The source of this TCR beta chain is a study of blood T cell repertoires in COVID-19. On the study more broadly: Italy, Spain and the United States were the sources of the convalescent and acute COVID-19 samples.

Germline assignment: CDR1 MRHNA and CDR2 SNTAGT. V was pared by 9 bases and J by 3 bases, with 6 bases between. The CDR3 is made up of 10 amino acids. The assay was immunoSEQ multiplex PCR, and TCRdb's table has in-frame clones only and misses some. The repertoire has 240,000 or so clones, 75% to 90% of them found once; the top ten carry 3% to 3.5%. Sequencing was done on a sample of peripheral blood. The chain is built from TRBV6-4 and TRBJ2-7; D ambiguous. The sequence was obtained from a woman aged 25 to 39 who had recovered from COVID-19. CDR3 bases: TGTGCCAGGGAGTGCTACGAGCAGTACTTC. It translates to CARECYEQYF.